This entry concerns a single T cell receptor (beta chain). What it binds is not known. The data were taken from a study of monozygotic twins with inflammatory bowel disease. Findings and caveats of the study: Researchers report that IBD patients shared fewer clonotypes with others than healthy twins, especially amid disease activity.

Eight distinct reactions (per sample) were used to make the cDNA. No DNA is given; TCRdb re-called the 5' RACE reads and lists each CDR3 protein once. The table lists 300,000 to 350,000 distinct CDR3 sequences. Sequenced input: blood. The source of this sequence is a human donor with ulcerative colitis or Crohn's disease, or a healthy co-twin of an affected twin (not recorded which).

The CDR3: CASSLRPAGGETSGANVLTF. V gene TRBV7-2 combines with J gene TRBJ2-6; the D call of TRBD2 rests on TCRdb alone, since no DNA is present to check it. The CDR3 is made up of 20 amino acids. CDR1 SGHTA and CDR2 FQGNSA come from the germline V gene.